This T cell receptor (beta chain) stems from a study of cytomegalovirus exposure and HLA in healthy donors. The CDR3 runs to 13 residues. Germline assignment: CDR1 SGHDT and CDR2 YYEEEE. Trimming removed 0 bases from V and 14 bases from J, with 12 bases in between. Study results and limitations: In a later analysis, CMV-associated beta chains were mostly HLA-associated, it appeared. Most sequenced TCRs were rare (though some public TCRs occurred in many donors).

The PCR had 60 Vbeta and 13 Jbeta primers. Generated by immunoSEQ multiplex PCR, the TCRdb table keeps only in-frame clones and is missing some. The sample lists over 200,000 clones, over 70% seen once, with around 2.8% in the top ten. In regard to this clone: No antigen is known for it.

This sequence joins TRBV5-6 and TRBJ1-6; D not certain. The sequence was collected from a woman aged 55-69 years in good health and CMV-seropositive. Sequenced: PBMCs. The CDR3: CASSLAQASALHF. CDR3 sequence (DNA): TGTGCCAGCAGCTTGGCCCAGGCGTCGGCCCTCCACTTT.